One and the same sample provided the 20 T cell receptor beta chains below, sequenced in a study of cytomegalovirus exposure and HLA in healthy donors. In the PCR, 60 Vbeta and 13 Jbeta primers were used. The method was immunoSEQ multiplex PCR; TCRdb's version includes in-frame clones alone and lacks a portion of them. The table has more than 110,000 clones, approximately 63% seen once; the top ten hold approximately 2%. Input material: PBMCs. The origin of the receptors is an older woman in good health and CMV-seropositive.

The CDR3 loop reads CASSTYLAGGIHNEQFF. CDR3 coding DNA: TGTGCCAGTAGTACATATCTAGCGGGAGGGATCCACAATGAGCAGTTCTTC. The genes are TRBV19 and TRBJ2-1; 12 bases agree with TRBD2. After removal of 4 bases from V and 5 bases from J, the junction contained 9 bases not matched to a gene. Per germline, CDR1 LNHDA and CDR2 SQIVND (reference sequence). This CDR3 comprises 17 residues.

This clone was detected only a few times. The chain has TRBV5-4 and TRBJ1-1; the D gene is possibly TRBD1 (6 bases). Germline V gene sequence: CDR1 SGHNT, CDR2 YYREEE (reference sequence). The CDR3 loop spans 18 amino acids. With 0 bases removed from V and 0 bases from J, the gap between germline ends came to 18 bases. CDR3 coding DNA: TGTGCCAGCAGCTTGGGGGTGGGGGCAGGGCTCATGAACACTGAAGCTTTCTTT. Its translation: CASSLGVGAGLMNTEAFF.

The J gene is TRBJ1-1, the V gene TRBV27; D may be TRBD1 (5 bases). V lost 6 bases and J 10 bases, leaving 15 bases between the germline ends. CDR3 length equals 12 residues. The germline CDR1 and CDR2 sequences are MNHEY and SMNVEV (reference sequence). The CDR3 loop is CASRTGHLRAFF. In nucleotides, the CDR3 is TGTGCCAGCAGAACAGGACATCTACGAGCTTTCTTT.

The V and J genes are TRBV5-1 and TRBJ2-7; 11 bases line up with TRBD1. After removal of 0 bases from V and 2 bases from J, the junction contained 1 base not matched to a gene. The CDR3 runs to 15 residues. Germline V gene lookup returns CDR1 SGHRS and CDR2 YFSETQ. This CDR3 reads CASSLGGQGAYEQYF. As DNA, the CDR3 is TGCGCCAGCAGCTTGGGGGGACAGGGGGCCTACGAGCAGTACTTC.

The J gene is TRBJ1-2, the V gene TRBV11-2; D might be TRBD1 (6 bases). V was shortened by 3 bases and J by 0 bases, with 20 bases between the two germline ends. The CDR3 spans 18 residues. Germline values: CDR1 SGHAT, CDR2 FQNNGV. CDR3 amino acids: CASSFRGMDGPANYGYTF. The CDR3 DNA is TGTGCCAGCAGCTTTAGGGGGATGGACGGTCCCGCTAACTATGGCTACACCTTC.

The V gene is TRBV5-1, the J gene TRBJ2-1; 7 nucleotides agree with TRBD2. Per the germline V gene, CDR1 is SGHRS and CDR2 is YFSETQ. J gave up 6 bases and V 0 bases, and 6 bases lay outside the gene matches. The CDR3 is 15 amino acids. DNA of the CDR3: TGCGCCAGCAGCTTGGGGGGGAGGGGACTCAATGAGCAGTTCTTC. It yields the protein CASSLGGRGLNEQFF.

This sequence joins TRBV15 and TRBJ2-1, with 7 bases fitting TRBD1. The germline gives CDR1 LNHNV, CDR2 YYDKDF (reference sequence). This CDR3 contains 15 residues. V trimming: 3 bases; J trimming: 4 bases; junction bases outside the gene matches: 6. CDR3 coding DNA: TGTGCCACCAGCAGTTCGGGACAGAGGTACAATGAGCAGTTCTTC. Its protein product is CATSSSGQRYNEQFF. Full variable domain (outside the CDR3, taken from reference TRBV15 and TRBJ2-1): DAMVIQNPRYQVTQFGKPVTLSCSQTLNHNVMYWYQQKSSQAPKLLFHYYDKDFNNEADTPDNFQSRRPNTSFCFLDIRSPGLGDTAMYLCATSSSGQRYNEQFFGPGTRLTVL.

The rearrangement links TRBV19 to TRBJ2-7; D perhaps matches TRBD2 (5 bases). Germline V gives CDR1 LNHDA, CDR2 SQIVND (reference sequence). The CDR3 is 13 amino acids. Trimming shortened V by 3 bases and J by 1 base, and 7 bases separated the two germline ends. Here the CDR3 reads CASSMGDSYEQYF. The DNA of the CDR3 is TGTGCCAGTAGTATGGGAGATTCCTACGAGCAGTACTTC.

The CDR3 nucleotides read TGTGCCAGCAAGTGGGGCCAGGGCCACCTGAACACTGAAGCTTTCTTT. Amino acid sequence: CASKWGQGHLNTEAFF. The chain combines TRBV5-5 with TRBJ1-1, with D perhaps matching TRBD1 (5 bases). CDR1 is SGHKS and CDR2 is YYEKEE in the germline V gene (reference sequence). CDR3 length: 16 residues. V was trimmed by 6 bases and J by 0 bases, leaving 18 bases between them.

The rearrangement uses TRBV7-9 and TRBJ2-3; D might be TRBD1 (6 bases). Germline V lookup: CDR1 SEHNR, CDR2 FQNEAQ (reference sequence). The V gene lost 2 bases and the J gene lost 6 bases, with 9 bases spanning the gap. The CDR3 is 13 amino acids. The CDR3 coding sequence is TGTGCCAGCAGCTTACCCCAGGGGGATACGCAGTATTTT. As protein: CASSLPQGDTQYF.

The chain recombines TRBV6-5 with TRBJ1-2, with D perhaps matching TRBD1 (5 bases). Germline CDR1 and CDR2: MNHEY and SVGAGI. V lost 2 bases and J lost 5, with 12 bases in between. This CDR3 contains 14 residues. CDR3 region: CASSYGTPGYGYTF. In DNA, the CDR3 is TGTGCCAGCAGTTACGGGACTCCGGGGTATGGCTACACCTTC.

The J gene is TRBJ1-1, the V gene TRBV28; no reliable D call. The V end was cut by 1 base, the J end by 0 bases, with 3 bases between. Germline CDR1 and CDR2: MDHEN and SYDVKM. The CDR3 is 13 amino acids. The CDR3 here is CASSLSVNTEAFF. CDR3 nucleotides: TGTGCCAGCAGTTTATCAGTGAACACTGAAGCTTTCTTT.

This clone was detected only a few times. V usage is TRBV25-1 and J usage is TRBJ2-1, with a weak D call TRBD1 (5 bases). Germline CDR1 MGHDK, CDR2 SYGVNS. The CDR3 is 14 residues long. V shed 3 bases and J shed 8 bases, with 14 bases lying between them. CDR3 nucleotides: TGTGCCAGCAGTGAGGCTCAGGGAAAGGATGAGCAGTTCTTC. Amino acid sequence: CASSEAQGKDEQFF.

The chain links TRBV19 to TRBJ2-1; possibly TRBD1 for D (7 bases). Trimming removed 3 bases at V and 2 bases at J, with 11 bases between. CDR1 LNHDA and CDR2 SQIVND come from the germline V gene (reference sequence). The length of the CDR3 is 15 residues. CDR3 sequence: CASSIAGGTYNEQFF. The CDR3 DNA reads TGTGCCAGTAGTATTGCAGGGGGGACCTACAATGAGCAGTTCTTC.

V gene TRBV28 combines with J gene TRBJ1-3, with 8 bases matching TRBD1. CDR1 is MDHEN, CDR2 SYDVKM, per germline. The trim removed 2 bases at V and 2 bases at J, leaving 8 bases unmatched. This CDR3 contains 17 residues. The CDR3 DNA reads TGTGCCAGCAGTTTAACCTCCAGGGGGCTAGCTGGAAACACCATATATTTT. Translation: CASSLTSRGLAGNTIYF. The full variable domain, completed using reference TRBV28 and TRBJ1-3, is DVKVTQSSRYLVKRTGEKVFLECVQDMDHENMFWYRQDPGLGLRLIYFSYDVKMKEKGDIPEGYSVSREKKERFSLILESASTNQTSMYLCASSLTSRGLAGNTIYFGEGSWLTVV.

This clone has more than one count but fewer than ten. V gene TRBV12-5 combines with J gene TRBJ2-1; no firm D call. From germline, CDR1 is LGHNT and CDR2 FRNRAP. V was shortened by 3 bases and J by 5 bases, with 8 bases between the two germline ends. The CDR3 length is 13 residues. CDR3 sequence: CASGFSGHNEQFF. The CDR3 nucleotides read TGTGCTAGTGGTTTTTCTGGGCACAATGAGCAGTTCTTC.

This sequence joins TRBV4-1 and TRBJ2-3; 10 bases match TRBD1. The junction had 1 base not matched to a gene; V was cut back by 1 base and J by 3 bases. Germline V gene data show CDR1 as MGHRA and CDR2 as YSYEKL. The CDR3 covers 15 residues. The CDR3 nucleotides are TGCGCCAGCAGCCAAGGACAGGGGGCGACAGATACGCAGTATTTT. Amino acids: CASSQGQGATDTQYF.

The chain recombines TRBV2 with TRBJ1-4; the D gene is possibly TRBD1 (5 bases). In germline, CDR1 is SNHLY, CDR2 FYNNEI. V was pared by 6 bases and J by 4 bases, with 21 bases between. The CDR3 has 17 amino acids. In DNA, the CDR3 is TGTGCCAGCAGACGCAACCCCTTAAGGGGCTTTAATGAAAAACTGTTTTTT. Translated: CASRRNPLRGFNEKLFF.

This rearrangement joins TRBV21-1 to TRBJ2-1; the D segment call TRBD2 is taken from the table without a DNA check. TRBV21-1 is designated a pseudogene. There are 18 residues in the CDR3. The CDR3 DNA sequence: TGTGCCAGCAGCAAATTAAGCGGGAAAAGGTTGTCCTACAATGAGCAGTTCTTC. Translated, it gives CASSKLSGKRLSYNEQFF.

CDR3 sequence reads: CASSLAGGSRNTQYF. CDR3 DNA: TGTGCCAGCAGCTTAGCGGGAGGGTCCAGGAATACGCAGTATTTT. The rearrangement links TRBV11-3 to TRBJ2-3; 8 nucleotides align to TRBD2. Germline CDR1 reads SGHNT; CDR2 reads YENEEA. This CDR3 comprises 15 residues. Trimming at V came to 1 base and at J to 7 bases, leaving 7 bases not matched to a gene.